The sequence of this T cell receptor beta chain was determined in a study of cytomegalovirus exposure and HLA in healthy donors. In the study overall: An early data release held 80 million or so unique TCRs from HLA-typed donors. Study results and caveats: Immune exposure information available was restricted to CMV serostatus.

The count of this clone is one. What it binds is unknown. Primers included in the PCR were 60 Vbeta and 13 Jbeta primers. The table came from immunoSEQ multiplex PCR; TCRdb's copy has only in-frame clones and leaves some out. The sample contains about 130,000 clones, about 78% of which appear only once. This CDR3 comprises 13 residues. Germline CDR1 is SNHLY and CDR2 is FYNNEI. V dropped 10 bases and J dropped 0 bases, with 13 bases sitting between them. This clonotype was obtained from a man aged 25 to 40 in good health and CMV-seronegative. Sample: PBMCs. This rearrangement joins TRBV2 to TRBJ2-7; possible D gene TRBD1, 5 bases. The CDR3 loop reads CATLKGYSYEQYF. CDR3 nucleotide sequence: TGTGCCACCCTAAAGGGGTACTCCTACGAGCAGTACTTC.